Presented here are 3 T cell receptor beta chains from one specimen sequenced in a study of early T cells in non-severe SARS-CoV-2 infection. TCRdb fed the 5' RACE reads into MiXCR, producing one record per CDR3 protein. The repertoire holds tens of thousands of distinct CDR3 sequences, with roughly 6.2% as singletons. Sequenced input: whole blood. Every receptor here comes from an adult who was a healthcare worker with PCR-confirmed SARS-CoV-2 infection or an uninfected control (not recorded which).

J is TRBJ2-3 and V is TRBV6-5; D possibly corresponds to TRBD1 (6 bases). Trimming shortened V by 5 bases and J by 5 bases, and 11 bases separated the two germline ends. CDR3 length: 13 residues. CDR1 MNHEY and CDR2 SVGAGI come from the germline V gene. The CDR3 sequence: CASSRDTIDTQYF. CDR3 nucleotides: TGTGCCAGCAGTCGGGACACCATAGATACGCAGTATTTT.

This clonotype was detected a few times. V gene TRBV5-5 combines with J gene TRBJ2-5; no reliable D call. The germline CDR1 and CDR2 sequences are SGHKS and YYEKEE (reference sequence). V was shortened by 4 bases and J by 2 bases, with 12 bases between the two germline ends. CDR3 length: 14 amino acids. The CDR3 reads CASSPWIQQETQYF. Written as DNA, the CDR3 is TGTGCCAGCAGCCCATGGATTCAGCAAGAGACCCAGTACTTC.

This clonotype appeared many times. The chain couples TRBV28 to TRBJ2-7, with 8 bases identical to TRBD1. The CDR3 totals 17 residues. Germline CDR1 and CDR2: MDHEN and SYDVKM. Trimming took 4 bases from V and 2 from J; bases not matched to a gene: 13. CDR3 coding DNA: TGTGCCAGCAGTTCCGGACAGGGAAGAGGAGGTCCCTACGAGCAGTACTTC. Translating gives CASSSGQGRGGPYEQYF.